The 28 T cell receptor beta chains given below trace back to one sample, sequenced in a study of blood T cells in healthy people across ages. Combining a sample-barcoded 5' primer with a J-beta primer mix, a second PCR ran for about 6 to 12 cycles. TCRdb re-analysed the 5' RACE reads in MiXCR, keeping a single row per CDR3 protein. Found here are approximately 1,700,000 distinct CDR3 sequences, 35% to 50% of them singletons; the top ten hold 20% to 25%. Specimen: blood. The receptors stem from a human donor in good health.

Here the CDR3 reads CASSWTPHGAEQFF. CDR3 DNA: TGTGCCAGCAGTTGGACTCCGCATGGGGCTGAGCAGTTCTTC. The V and J genes are TRBV12-3 or TRBV12-4 and TRBJ2-1; the D gene could be TRBD1 or TRBD2 (5 bases each). The CDR3 consists of 14 residues. Trimming took off 4 bases at V and 9 bases at J, with 16 bases between the two ends.

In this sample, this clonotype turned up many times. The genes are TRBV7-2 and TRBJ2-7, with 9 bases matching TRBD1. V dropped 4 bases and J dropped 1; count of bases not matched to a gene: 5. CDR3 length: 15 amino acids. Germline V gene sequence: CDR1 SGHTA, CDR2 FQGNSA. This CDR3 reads CASSSRTGDSYEQYF. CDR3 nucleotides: TGTGCCAGCAGCTCGCGGACAGGGGATTCCTACGAGCAGTACTTC.

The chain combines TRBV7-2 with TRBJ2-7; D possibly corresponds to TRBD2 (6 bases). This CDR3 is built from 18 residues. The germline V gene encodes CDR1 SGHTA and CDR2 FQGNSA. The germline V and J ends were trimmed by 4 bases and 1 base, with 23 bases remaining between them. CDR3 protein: CASSSVGGSLGSSYEQYF. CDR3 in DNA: TGTGCCAGCAGCTCAGTGGGGGGTTCCCTCGGAAGTTCCTACGAGCAGTACTTC. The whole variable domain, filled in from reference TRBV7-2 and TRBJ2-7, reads GAGVSQSPSNKVTEKGKDVELRCDPISGHTALYWYRQSLGQGLEFLIYFQGNSAPDKSGLPSDRFSAERTGGSVSTLTIQRTQQEDSAVYLCASSSVGGSLGSSYEQYFGPGTRLTVT.

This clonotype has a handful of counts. The CDR3 region has the DNA TGCGCCAGCAGCTTGGGAGTTGGGGACCATCAGCCCCAGCATTTT. Translated: CASSLGVGDHQPQHF. The J gene is TRBJ1-5, the V gene TRBV5-1, with D possibly matching TRBD1 (5 bases). Trimming removed 0 bases from V and 5 bases from J, with 12 bases in between. The CDR3 is 15 residues long. Germline CDR1 reads SGHRS; CDR2 reads YFSETQ. The whole variable domain, remainder taken from reference TRBV5-1 and TRBJ1-5, is KAGVTQTPRYLIKTRGQQVTLSCSPISGHRSVSWYQQTPGQGLQFLFEYFSETQRNKGNFPGRFSGRQFSNSRSEMNVSTLELGDSALYLCASSLGVGDHQPQHFGDGTRLSIL.

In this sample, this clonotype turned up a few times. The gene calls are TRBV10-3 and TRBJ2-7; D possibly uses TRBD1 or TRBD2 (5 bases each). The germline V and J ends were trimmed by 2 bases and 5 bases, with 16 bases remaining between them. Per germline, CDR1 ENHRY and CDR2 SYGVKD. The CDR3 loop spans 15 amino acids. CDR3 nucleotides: TGTGCCATCAGTGAGCGGGACCTAAAGTCCAACGAGCAGTACTTC. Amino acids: CAISERDLKSNEQYF.

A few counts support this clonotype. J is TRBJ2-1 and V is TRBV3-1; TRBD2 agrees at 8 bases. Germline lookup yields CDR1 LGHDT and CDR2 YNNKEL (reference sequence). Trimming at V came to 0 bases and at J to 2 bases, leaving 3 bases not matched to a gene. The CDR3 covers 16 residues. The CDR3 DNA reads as TGTGCCAGCAGCCAAGACCCCGGGGGGGCCTACAATGAGCAGTTCTTC. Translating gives CASSQDPGGAYNEQFF.

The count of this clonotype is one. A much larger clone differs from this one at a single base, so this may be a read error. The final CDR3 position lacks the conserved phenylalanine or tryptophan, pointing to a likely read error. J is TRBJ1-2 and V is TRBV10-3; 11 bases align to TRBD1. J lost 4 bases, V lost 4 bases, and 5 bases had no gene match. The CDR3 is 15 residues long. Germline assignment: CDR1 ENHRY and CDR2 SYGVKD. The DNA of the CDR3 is TGTGCCATCAGTGCGACGGACAGGGGGCCCTATGGCTACACCTGC. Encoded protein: CAISATDRGPYGYTC.

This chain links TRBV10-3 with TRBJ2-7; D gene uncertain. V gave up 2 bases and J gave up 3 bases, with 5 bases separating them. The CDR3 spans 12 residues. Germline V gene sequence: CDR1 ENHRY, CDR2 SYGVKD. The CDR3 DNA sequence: TGTGCCATCAGTGAGACTTACTACGAGCAGTACTTC. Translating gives CAISETYYEQYF.

The CDR3 bases are TGTGCCAGCAGAGTTATCGGGAACCAAGGCAATCAGCCCCAGCATTTT. Translating it yields CASRVIGNQGNQPQHF. V and J are TRBV6-2 or TRBV6-3 and TRBJ1-5; no reliable D call. This CDR3 comprises 16 residues. Looked up from germline, CDR1 is MNHEY and CDR2 is SVGEGT. The V end was cut by 6 bases, the J end by 2 bases, with 17 bases between.

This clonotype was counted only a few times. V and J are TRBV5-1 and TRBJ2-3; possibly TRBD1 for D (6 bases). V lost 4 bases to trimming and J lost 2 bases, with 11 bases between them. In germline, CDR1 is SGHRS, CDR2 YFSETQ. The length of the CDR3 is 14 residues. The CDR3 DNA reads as TGCGCCAGCAGCCCAGGGGATATCACAGATACGCAGTATTTT. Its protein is CASSPGDITDTQYF.

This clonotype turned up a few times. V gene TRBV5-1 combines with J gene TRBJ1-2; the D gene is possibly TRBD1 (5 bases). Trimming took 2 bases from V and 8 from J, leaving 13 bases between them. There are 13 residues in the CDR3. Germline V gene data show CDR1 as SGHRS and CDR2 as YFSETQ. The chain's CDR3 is CASSFDSQKGYTF. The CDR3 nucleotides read TGCGCCAGCAGCTTCGACAGTCAAAAAGGCTACACCTTC.

The CDR3 is CASSPTGRTHNEQFF. Here the CDR3 DNA reads TGTGCCAGCAGCCCGACAGGGAGGACGCACAATGAGCAGTTCTTC. The chain carries TRBV5-6 and TRBJ2-1, with D tentatively TRBD1 (7 bases). Germline V CDR1 and CDR2: SGHDT, YYEEEE. Trimming removed 4 bases from V and 5 bases from J, with 16 bases in between. This CDR3 spans 15 amino acids. Full variable domain (outside the CDR3, taken from reference TRBV5-6 and TRBJ2-1): DAGVTQSPTHLIKTRGQQVTLRCSPKSGHDTVSWYQQALGQGPQFIFQYYEEEERQRGNFPDRFSGHQFPNYSSELNVNALLLGDSALYLCASSPTGRTHNEQFFGPGTRLTVL.

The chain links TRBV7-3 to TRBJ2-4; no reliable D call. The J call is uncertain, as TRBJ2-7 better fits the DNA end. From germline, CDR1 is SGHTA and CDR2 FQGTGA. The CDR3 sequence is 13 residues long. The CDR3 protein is CASSSSARSEQYF. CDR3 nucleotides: TGTGCCAGCAGCTCCTCGGCGAGGTCCGAGCAGTACTTC.

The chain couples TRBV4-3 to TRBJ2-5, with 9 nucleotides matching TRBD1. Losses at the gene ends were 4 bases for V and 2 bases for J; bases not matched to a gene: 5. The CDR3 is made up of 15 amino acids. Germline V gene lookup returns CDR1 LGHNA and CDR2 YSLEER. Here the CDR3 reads CASSLKTGGQETQYF. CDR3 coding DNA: TGCGCCAGCAGCCTGAAGACAGGGGGACAAGAGACCCAGTACTTC.

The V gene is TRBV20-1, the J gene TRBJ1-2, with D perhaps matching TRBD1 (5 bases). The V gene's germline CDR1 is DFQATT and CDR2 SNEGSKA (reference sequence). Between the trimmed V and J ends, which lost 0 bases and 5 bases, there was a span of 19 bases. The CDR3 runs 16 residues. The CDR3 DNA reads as TGCAGTGCTAGAGATGGGGGGGGAGGACGATCGTATGGCTACACCTTC. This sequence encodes CSARDGGGGRSYGYTF.

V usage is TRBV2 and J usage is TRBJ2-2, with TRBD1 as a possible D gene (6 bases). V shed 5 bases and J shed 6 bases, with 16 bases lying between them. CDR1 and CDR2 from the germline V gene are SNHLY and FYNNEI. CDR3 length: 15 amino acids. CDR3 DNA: TGTGCCAGCAGTCGCATGCAGGGGCGATCCGGGGAGCTGTTTTTT. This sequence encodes CASSRMQGRSGELFF.

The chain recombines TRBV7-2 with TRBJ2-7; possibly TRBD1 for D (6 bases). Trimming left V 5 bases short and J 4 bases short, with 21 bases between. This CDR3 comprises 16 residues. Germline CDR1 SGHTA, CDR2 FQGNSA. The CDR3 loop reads CASSPRLGKGGYEQYF. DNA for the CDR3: TGTGCCAGCAGCCCCCGCTTAGGGAAAGGGGGTTACGAGCAGTACTTC.

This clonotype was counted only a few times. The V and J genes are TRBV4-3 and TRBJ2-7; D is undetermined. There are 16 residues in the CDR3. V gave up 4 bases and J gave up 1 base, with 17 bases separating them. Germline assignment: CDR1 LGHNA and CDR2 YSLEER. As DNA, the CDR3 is TGCGCCAGCAGCCCTCAGGCGCAAGTGCGATCCTACGAGCAGTACTTC. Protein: CASSPQAQVRSYEQYF.

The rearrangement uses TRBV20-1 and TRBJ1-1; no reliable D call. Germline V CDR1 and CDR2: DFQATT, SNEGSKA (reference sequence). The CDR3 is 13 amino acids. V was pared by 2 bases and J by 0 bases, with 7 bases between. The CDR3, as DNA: TGCAGTGCTAGACGGCGGTTGAACACTGAAGCTTTCTTT. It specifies CSARRRLNTEAFF.

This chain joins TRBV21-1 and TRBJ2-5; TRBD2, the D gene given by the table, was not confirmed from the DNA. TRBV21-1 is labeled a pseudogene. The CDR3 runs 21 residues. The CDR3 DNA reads TGTGCCAGCAGCAAAGTTAGGGTTGGGCCTAGCGGGGGTGGGTACCAAGAGACCCAGTACTTC. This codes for CASSKVRVGPSGGGYQETQYF.

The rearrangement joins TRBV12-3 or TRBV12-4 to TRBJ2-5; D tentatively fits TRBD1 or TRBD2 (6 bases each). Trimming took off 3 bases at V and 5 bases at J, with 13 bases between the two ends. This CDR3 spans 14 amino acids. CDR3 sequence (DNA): TGTGCCAGCAGTTTTTCTTACGGGGGCGAGACCCAGTACTTC. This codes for CASSFSYGGETQYF.

This chain's CDR3 is CASRAHRGNQPQHF. Written as DNA, the CDR3 is TGTGCCAGCAGAGCCCACAGGGGGAATCAGCCCCAGCATTTT. This chain connects TRBV6-6 to TRBJ1-5; 8 bases map to TRBD1. The CDR3 is 14 residues long. J gave up 4 bases and V 6 bases, and 5 bases lay outside the gene matches. Germline V gene sequence: CDR1 MNHNY, CDR2 SVGAGI (reference sequence).

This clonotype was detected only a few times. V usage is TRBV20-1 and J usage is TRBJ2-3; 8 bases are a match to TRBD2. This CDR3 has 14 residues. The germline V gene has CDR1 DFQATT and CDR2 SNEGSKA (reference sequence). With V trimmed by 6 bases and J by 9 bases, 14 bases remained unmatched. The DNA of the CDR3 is TGCAGTGCCGTTAGTAGCGGGGCTCTTGGGACGCAGTATTTT. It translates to CSAVSSGALGTQYF.

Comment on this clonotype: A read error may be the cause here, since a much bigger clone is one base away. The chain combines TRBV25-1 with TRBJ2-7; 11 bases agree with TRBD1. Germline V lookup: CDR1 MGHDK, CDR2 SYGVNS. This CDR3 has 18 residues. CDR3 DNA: TGTGCCAGCAGCGCAACCACCGGGACAGGGGGAGCATCCTACGGGCAGTACTTC. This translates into CASSATTGTGGASYGQYF.

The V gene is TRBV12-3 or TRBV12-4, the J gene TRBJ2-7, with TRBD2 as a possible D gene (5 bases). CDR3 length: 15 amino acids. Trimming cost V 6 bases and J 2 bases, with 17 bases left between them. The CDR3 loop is CASRFSASTAYEQYF. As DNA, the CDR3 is TGTGCCAGCAGATTTAGCGCTAGCACGGCCTACGAGCAGTACTTC.

The DNA for the CDR3 is TGTGCCAGCAGCCCCCTCCGACAGGCGGGGAACACTGAAGCTTTCTTT. This gives the protein CASSPLRQAGNTEAFF. The chain uses TRBV5-5 and TRBJ1-1, with D possibly matching TRBD1 (6 bases). Trimming shortened V by 4 bases and J by 1 base, and 17 bases separated the two germline ends. Germline CDR1 and CDR2: SGHKS and YYEKEE (reference sequence). This CDR3 is 16 amino acids long.

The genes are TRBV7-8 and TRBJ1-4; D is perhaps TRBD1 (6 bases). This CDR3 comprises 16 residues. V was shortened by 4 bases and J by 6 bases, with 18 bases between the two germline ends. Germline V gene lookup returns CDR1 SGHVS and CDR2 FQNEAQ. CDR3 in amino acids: CASSSAPGTPDEKLFF. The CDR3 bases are TGTGCCAGCAGCTCGGCCCCCGGGACACCGGATGAAAAACTGTTTTTT.

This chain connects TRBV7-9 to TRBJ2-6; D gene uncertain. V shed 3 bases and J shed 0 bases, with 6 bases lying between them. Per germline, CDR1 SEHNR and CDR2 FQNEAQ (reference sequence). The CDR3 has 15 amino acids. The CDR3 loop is CASSFTFSGANVLTF. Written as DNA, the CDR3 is TGTGCCAGCAGCTTCACGTTCTCTGGGGCCAACGTCCTGACTTTC.